The present entry profiles one TCR beta chain with its context. This clone is a singleton in its sample. The antigen it recognizes is unknown. Base qualities are not recorded, but no much larger clone differs from it by a single base. These data are taken from a study of blood T cell repertoires in COVID-19 (dated by TCRdb to the early 2020s). Concerning the study at large: Samples from collaborators originated in the United States, Italy and Spain and spanned both the acute and convalescent phases of COVID-19. HLA class I and class II types, where available, came from metadata supplied by the sample provider rather than from assay-based typing. Nearly every sample came with metadata listing a de-identified subject ID, COVID-19 status, age in years and sex. The dataset comprised deeply sampled blood TCRbeta repertoires from subjects exposed to, actively infected with, or recovered from COVID-19. The repertoires were released in a freely available public database meant as a resource for research on the immune response to SARS-CoV-2. Samples came from the ongoing ImmuneRACE study (first 160 participants) plus 1,254 subjects from 6 global collaborators. The prospective study material was composed of cDNA or gDNA derived from T cells, B-cell-depleted T cells, or PBMCs.

TCRbeta CDR3 regions were amplified from genomic DNA using the immunoSEQ Assay, a bias-controlled multiplex PCR. Per the original workflow: Nucleated cell counts per sample were estimated from amplification of reference gene primers within the assay. To quantify the absolute abundance of each unique TCRbeta CDR3 rearrangement, sequence reads were collapsed and filtered. For each sample, productive Simpson clonality was calculated as the square root of Simpson's diversity index across productive rearrangements. Entries here come from immuneACCESS through TCRdb and include only in-frame sequences with V and J called. Some clones fail to appear in such tables; in the studies checked, an unresolved V gene covers under half of the shortfall, and the cause of the remainder is unknown. D and trimming come from the DNA, and the V and J calls and clone size come from that table. This sample holds approximately 210,000 clones; 84% were observed only once. Of the sample, roughly a tenth falls within the top ten clones.

The CDR3 has 12 amino acids, counting the end cysteine and phenylalanine. The read is trimmed to its CDR3 DNA, 36 bases read in frame from base 1. Trimming costs V 5 bases and J 3 bases, and their ends lie 5 bases apart. According to the germline V gene (reference sequence), CDR1 reads LGHDT and CDR2 reads YNNKEL. One collaborating source in Seattle enrolled patients during active infection and followed them longitudinally through the course of disease. Collaborating institutions collected whole blood in K2EDTA tubes following their own protocols. For TCRbeta analysis, collaborator samples were shipped as frozen whole blood, as isolated PBMCs, or as DNA extracted from either sample type. Paper-wide results and their limitations: The amount of clinical and demographic metadata varied by source and participant and was provided uncurated.

This TCR derives from a woman older than 75 with COVID-19, enrolled during active disease. The chain couples TRBV3-1 (or the pseudogene TRBV3-2) to TRBJ2-1, with no D gene named confidently. Sequences were obtained from peripheral blood. The CDR3 here reads CASSTSYNEQFF. The sequence in DNA is TGTGCCAGCAGCACAAGCTACAATGAGCAGTTCTTC.